This T cell receptor (beta chain) was identified during a study of identical twins. This clonotype occurred a few times. The CDR3 loop spans 13 amino acids. Per germline, CDR1 SQVTM and CDR2 ANQGSEA. V gave up 6 bases and J gave up 7 bases; unmatched junction bases: 7. From the 5' RACE reads, TCRdb called clonotypes with MiXCR, one entry per CDR3 protein. The top ten clones hold under 3.5% of a sample with about 570,000 distinct CDR3 sequences, just under 10% of them seen once. These data were likewise used in another study, on yellow fever vaccine responses in identical twins.

The sequenced material came from PBMCs. The origin of this receptor is a woman younger than 30 in good health. The chain employs TRBV29-1 and TRBJ2-1; 9 positions match TRBD1. The CDR3 spells CSVVRDRVNEQFF. Here the CDR3 DNA reads TGCAGCGTCGTCCGGGACAGGGTAAATGAGCAGTTCTTC.